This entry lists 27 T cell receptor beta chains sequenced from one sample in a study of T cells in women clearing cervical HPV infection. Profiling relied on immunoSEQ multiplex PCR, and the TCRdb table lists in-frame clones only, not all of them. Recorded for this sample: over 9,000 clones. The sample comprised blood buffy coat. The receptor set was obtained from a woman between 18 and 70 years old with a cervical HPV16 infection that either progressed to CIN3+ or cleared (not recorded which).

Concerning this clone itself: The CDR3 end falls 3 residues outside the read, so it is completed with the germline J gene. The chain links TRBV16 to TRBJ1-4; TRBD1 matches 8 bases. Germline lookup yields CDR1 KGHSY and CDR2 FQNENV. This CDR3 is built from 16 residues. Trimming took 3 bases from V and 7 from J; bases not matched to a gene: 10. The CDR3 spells CASSQHLRGLSEKLFF. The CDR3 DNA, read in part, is TGTGCCAGCAGCCAGCATCTCAGGGGGCTGAGTGAAAAA.

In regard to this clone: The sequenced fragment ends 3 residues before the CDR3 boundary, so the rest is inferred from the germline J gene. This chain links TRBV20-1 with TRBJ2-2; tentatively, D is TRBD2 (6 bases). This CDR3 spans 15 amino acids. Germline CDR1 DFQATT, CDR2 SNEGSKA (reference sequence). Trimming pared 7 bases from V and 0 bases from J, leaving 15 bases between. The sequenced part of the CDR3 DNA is TGCAGTGTGCGCGGCGGGATTTCGAACACCGGGGAG. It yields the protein CSVRGGISNTGE. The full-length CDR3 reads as CSVRGGISNTGELFF.

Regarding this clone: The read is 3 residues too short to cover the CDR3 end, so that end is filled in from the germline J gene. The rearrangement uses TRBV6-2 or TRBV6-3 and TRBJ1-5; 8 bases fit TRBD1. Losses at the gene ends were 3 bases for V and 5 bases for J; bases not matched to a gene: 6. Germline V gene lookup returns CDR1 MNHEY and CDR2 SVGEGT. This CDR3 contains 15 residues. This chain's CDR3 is CASSYWQGADQPQHF. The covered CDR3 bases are TGTGCCAGCAGTTATTGGCAGGGGGCTGATCAGCCC.

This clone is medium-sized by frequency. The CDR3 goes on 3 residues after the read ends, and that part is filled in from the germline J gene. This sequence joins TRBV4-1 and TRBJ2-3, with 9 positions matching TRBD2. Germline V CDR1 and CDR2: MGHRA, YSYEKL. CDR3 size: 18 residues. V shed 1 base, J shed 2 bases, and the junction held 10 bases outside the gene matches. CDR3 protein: CASSQASPLAGSTDTQYF. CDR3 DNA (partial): TGCGCCAGCAGCCAAGCTAGCCCCCTAGCGGGGTCCACAGATACG.

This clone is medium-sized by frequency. This CDR3 reads CASSLLPGQGKQETQYF. CDR3 bases read: TGTGCCAGCAGCTTACTCCCCGGACAGGGAAAACAAGAGACC. The V gene is TRBV7-6, the J gene TRBJ2-5; 8 nucleotides align to TRBD1. From the germline J gene comes the end of the CDR3, since the read stops 3 residues before it. This CDR3 spans 17 amino acids. Per the germline V gene, CDR1 is SGHVS and CDR2 is FNYEAQ. The V segment lost 2 bases and the J segment 2 bases; nucleotides outside the gene matches: 10.

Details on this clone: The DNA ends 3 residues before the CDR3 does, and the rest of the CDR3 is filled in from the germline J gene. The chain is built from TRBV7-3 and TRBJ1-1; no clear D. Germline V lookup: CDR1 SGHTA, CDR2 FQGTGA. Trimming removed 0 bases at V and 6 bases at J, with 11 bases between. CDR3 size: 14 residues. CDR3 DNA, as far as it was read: TGTGCCAGCAGCTTAACGCCGGTTTTGGCTGAA. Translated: CASSLTPVLAE. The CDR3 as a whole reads CASSLTPVLAEAFF. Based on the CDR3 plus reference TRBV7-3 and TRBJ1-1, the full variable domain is GAGVSQTPSNKVTEKGKYVELRCDPISGHTALYWYRQSLGQGPEFLIYFQGTGAADDSGLPNDRFFAVRPEGSVSTLKIQRTERGDSAVYLCASSLTPVLAEAFFGQGTRLTVV.

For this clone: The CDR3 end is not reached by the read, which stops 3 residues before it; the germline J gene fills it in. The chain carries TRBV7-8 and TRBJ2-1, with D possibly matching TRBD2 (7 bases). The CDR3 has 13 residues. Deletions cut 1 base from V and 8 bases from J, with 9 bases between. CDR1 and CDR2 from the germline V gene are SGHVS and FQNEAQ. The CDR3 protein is CASSLVGGDEQFF. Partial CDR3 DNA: TGTGCCAGCAGCTTAGTAGGGGGGGATGAG.

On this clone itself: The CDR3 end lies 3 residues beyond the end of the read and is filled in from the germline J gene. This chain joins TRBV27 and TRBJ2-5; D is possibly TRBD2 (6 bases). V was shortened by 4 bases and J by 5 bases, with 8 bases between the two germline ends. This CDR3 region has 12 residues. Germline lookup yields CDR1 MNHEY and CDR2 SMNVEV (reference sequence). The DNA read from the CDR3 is TGTGCCAGCAGTTCCGGAGGGGAGACC. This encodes CASSSGGET. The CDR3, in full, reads CASSSGGETQYF.

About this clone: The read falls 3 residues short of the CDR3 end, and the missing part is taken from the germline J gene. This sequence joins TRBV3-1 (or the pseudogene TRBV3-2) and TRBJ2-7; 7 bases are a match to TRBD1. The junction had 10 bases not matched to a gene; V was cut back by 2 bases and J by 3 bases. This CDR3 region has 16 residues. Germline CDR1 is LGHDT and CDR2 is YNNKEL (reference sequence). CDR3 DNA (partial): TGTGCCAGCAGCCAATCACCTAGGACAGGAGTCTACGAG. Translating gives CASSQSPRTGVYE. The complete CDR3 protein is CASSQSPRTGVYEQYF.

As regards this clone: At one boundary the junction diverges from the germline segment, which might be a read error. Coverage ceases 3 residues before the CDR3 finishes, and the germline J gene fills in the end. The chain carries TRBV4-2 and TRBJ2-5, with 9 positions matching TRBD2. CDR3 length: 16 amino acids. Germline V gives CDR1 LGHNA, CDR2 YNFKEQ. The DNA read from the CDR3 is TGCGCCAGCAGCCAAGATTATGCGGGGGGGCAAGAGACC. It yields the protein CASSQDYAGGQET. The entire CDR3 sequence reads CASSQDYAGGQETQYF.

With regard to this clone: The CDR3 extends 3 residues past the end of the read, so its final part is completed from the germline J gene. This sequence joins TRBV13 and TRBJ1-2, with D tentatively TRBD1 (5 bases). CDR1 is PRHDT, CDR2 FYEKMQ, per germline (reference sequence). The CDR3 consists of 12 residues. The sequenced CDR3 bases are TGTGCCAGCAGCTTACAATCAGGGAGC. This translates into CASSLQSGS. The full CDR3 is CASSLQSGSYTF. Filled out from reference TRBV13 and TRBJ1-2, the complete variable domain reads AAGVIQSPRHLIKEKRETATLKCYPIPRHDTVYWYQQGPGQDPQFLISFYEKMQSDKGSIPDRFSAQQFSDYHSELNMSSLELGDSALYFCASSLQSGSYTFGSGTRLTVV.

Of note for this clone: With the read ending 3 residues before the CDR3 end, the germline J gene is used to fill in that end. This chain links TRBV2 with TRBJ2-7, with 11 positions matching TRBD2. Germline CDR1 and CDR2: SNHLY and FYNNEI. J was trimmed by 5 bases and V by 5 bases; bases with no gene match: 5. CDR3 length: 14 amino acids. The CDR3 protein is CASSQTSGVHEQYF. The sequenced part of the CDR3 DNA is TGTGCCAGCAGTCAGACTAGCGGGGTACACGAG.

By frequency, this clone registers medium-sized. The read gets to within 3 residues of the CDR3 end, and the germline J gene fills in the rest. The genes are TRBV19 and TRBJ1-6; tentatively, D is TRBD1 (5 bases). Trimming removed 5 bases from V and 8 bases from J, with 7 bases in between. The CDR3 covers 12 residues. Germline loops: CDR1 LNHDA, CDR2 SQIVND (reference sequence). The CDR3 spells CASSWGDSPLHF. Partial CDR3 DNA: TGTGCCAGTAGTTGGGGGGATTCACCC.

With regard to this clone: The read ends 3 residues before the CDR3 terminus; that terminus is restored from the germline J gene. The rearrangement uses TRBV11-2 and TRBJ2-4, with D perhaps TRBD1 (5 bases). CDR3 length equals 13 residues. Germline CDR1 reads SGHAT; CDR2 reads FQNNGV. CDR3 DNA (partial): TGTGCCAGCAGCTTAGACAGGGATGGAGCT. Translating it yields CASSLDRDGA. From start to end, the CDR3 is CASSLDRDGAQYF.

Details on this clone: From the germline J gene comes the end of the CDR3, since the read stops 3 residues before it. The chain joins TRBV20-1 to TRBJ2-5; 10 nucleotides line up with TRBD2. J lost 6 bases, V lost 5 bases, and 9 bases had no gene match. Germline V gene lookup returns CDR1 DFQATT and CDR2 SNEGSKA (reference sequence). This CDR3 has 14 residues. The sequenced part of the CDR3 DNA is TGCAGTGCTGCGGTCAGCGGGGGGGGAAAGACC. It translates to CSAAVSGGGKT. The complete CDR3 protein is CSAAVSGGGKTQYF.

CDR3 in amino acids: CASSSSLSATNEKLFF. The sequenced part of the CDR3 DNA is TGTGCCAGCAGCTCCAGTTTAAGTGCGACTAATGAAAAG. This rearrangement joins TRBV7-3 to TRBJ2-2, with D maybe TRBD2 (5 bases). The CDR3 is cut off 3 residues early in the read; its end comes from the germline J gene. Germline lookup yields CDR1 SGHTA and CDR2 FQGTGA. This CDR3 comprises 16 residues.

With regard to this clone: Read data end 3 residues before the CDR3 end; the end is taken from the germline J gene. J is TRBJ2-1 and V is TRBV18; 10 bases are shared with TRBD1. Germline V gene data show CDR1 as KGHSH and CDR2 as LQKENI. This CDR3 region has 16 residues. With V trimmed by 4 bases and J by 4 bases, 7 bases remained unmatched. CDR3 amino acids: CASSRLGTGDYNEQFF. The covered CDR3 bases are TGTGCCAGCTCACGCCTCGGGACAGGGGATTACAATGAG.

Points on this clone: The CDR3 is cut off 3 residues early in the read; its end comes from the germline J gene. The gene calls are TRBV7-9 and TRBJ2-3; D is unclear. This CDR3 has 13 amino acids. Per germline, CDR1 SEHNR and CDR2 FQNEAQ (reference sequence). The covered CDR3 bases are TGTGCCAGCAGCCGCGTCGCCCAAGAGACG. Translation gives CASSRVAQET. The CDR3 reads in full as CASSRVAQETQYF. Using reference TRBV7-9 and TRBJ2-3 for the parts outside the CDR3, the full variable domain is DTGVSQNPRHKITKRGQNVTFRCDPISEHNRLYWYRQTLGQGPEFLTYFQNEAQLEKSRLLSDRFSAERPKGSFSTLEIQRTEQGDSAMYLCASSRVAQETQYFGPGTRLTVL.

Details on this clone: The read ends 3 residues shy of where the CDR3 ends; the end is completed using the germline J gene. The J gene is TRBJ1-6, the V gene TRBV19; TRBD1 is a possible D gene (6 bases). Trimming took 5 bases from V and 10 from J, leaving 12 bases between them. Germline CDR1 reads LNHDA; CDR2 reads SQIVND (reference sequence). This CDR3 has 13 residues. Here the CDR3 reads CASSSQGGSPLHF. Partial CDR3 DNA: TGTGCCAGTAGTTCACAGGGAGGCTCACCC.

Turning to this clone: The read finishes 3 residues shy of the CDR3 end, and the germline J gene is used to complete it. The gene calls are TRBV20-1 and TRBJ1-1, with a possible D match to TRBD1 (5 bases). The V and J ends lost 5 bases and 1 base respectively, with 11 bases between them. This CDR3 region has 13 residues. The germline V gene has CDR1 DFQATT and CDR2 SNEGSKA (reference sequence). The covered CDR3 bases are TGCAGTGCTTATTTTCAGGGGAACACTGAA. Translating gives CSAYFQGNTE. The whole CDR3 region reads CSAYFQGNTEAFF.

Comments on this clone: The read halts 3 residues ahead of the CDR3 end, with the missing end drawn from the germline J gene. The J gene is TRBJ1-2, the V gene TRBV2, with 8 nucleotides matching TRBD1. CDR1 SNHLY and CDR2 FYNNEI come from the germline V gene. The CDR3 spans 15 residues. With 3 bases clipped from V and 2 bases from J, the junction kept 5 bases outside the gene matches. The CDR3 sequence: CASSDPRTGNYGYTF. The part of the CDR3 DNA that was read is TGTGCCAGCAGTGACCCAAGGACAGGGAACTATGGC.

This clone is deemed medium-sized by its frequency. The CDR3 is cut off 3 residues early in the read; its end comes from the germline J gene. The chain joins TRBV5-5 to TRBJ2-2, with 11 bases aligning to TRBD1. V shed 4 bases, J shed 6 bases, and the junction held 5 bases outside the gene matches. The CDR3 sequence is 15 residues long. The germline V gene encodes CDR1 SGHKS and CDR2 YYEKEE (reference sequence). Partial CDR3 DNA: TGTGCCAGCAGCCTGGGACAGGGGGAGGCCGGGGAG. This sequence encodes CASSLGQGEAGE. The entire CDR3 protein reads CASSLGQGEAGELFF.

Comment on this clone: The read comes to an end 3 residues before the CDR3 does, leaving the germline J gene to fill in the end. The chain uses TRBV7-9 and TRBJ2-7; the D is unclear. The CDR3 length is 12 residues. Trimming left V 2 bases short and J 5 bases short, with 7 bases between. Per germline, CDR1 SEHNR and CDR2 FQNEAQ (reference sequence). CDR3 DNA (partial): TGTGCCAGCAGCTTATCTAACCACGAG. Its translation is CASSLSNHE. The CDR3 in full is CASSLSNHEQYF.

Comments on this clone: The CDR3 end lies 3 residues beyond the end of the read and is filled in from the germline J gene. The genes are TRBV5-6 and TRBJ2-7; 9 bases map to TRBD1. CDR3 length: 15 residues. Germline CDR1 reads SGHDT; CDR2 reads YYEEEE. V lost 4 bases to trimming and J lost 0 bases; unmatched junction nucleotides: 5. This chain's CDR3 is CASSGTGKASYEQYF. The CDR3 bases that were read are TGTGCCAGCAGCGGGACAGGGAAAGCCTCCTACGAG.

The CDR3 protein is CASTGDRERFGELFF. The sequenced part of the CDR3 DNA is TGTGCCAGCACGGGGGACAGGGAGAGGTTCGGGGAG. The V call is TRBV11-1, the J call TRBJ2-2; 9 bases are shared with TRBD1. The read gets to within 3 residues of the CDR3 end, and the germline J gene fills in the rest. The germline gives CDR1 SGHAT, CDR2 FQDESV (reference sequence). Germline trimming cut 7 bases from V and 7 bases from J; bases unmatched to any gene: 10. The CDR3 extends over 15 amino acids.

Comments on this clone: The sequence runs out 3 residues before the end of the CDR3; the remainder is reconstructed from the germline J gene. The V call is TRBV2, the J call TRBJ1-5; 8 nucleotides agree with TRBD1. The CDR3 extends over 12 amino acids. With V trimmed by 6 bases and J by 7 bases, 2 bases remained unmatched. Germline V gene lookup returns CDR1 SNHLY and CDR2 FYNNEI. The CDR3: CASRTGAQPQHF. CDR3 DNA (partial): TGTGCCAGCAGGACAGGGGCCCAGCCC. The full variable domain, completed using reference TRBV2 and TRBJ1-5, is EPEVTQTPSHQVTQMGQEVILRCVPISNHLYFYWYRQILGQKVEFLVSFYNNEISEKSEIFDDQFSVERPDGSNFTLKIRSTKLEDSAMYFCASRTGAQPQHFGDGTRLSIL.

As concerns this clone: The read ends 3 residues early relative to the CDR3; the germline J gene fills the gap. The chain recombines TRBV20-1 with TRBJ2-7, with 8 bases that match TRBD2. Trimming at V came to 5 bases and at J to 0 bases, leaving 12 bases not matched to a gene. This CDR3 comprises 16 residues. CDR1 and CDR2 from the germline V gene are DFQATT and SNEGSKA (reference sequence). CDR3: CSAEPSGSRISYEQYF. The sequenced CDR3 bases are TGCAGTGCTGAACCTAGCGGGTCCCGCATCTCCTACGAG.